This TCR beta chain was captured by sequencing in a study of graft-versus-host responses after intestinal transplantation. CDR1 MNHEY and CDR2 SVGAGI come from the germline V gene. The CDR3 length is 12 residues. V was cut by 5 bases and J by 9 bases, with 11 bases left in between. This clone occurred once. Its antigen remains unidentified. The method was immunoSEQ multiplex PCR; TCRdb's version includes in-frame clones alone and lacks a portion of them. The data show around 23,000 clones, over 90% seen once. Study-level findings and limits: Present in recipient marrow, GvH clones included some that appeared first in ileum or blood. Allograft clonal ratios (graft-versus-host to host-versus-graft) were high in patients who had graft-donor T cell macrochimerism.

The receptor was derived from a human patient who received an intestinal transplant, so some T cells may come from the graft donor. The sequencing here drew on PBMCs, taken 18 days after transplant. J is TRBJ2-1 and V is TRBV6-5; D unresolved. CDR3 DNA sequence: TGTGCCAGCAGTCCAAATCGCCTTGAGCAGTTCTTC. Protein: CASSPNRLEQFF.